The present entry profiles one T cell receptor (beta chain) with its context. The antigen remains undetermined. This entry comes from a study of cytotoxic CD8 clonotypes in ibrutinib-treated CLL. V was pared by 1 base and J by 4 bases, with 12 bases between. Looked up from germline, CDR1 is SGHVS and CDR2 is FQNEAQ. This CDR3 is 15 amino acids long. General study points: Whereas clonality rose at ibrutinib response, it declined toward baseline at progression.

Generated by immunoSEQ multiplex PCR, the TCRdb table keeps only in-frame clones and is missing some. The sample consists of approximately 32,000 clones, approximately 69% of them appearing once. The material sequenced was PBMCs, taken before ibrutinib treatment. This chain joins TRBV7-8 and TRBJ2-3; D gene uncertain. This clonotype was obtained from a human donor with chronic lymphocytic leukemia. The CDR3 nucleotides read TGTGCCAGCAGCTTAGACGGGTCGGGCGCAGATACGCAGTATTTT. Residues: CASSLDGSGADTQYF.